This T cell receptor beta chain comes out of a study of T cells in Graves' hyperthyroidism and ophthalmopathy. The CDR3 regions of TCR beta were amplified from RNA transcripts. Researchers ran a first-round RT-PCR on the TCR CDR3 using the HTBI primer set. One entry per CDR3 protein, called by TCRdb with MiXCR from the multiplex PCR reads. Among 200,000 to 250,000 distinct CDR3 sequences, around 16% were seen once, and the ten largest hold roughly 44%. Hyperthyroidism had been newly diagnosed in patients aged 18 to 65, and its duration was under 2 months. This clonotype was detected ten times or more. V was clipped by 0 bases and J by 0 bases; unmatched bases: 5. CDR1 MDHEN and CDR2 SYDVKM come from the germline V gene. The CDR3 is made up of 18 amino acids.

The TCR comes from a man between 40 and 49 years old with Graves' hyperthyroidism. This chain links TRBV28 with TRBJ2-5, with TRBD2 matching 12 bases. The specimen sequenced was blood. CDR3 protein: CASSLWPLAGGYQETQYF. Here the CDR3 DNA reads TGTGCCAGCAGTTTATGGCCACTAGCGGGGGGATACCAAGAGACCCAGTACTTC. Supplemented by reference TRBV28 and TRBJ2-5, the full variable domain reads DVKVTQSSRYLVKRTGEKVFLECVQDMDHENMFWYRQDPGLGLRLIYFSYDVKMKEKGDIPEGYSVSREKKERFSLILESASTNQTSMYLCASSLWPLAGGYQETQYFGPGTRLLVL.